These T cell receptor beta chains were read from a single sample in a study of blood T cells in healthy people across ages. In TCRdb, the 5' RACE reads were re-called with MiXCR into one record per CDR3 protein. In the table there are some 790,000 distinct CDR3 sequences, 29% of which are singletons. The sequencing sample was made of blood. All receptors come from an elderly woman in good health. Both conserved end residues are part of each CDR3. Fields, in order: D gene, clone size, V gene, J gene, CDR3 DNA, CDR3 protein. The D gene is left open where the match is weak. Not all rows give a size; the values are once, few, many and, for expanded clones, a class.

>-|many|TRBV14|TRBJ2-7
TGTGCCAGCAGCCAAAAACTAGCAGGGACCTACGAGCAGTACTTC
CASSQKLAGTYEQYF
>TRBD1|-|TRBV7-8|TRBJ2-3
TGTGCCAGCGCAGTACAGGCCACAGGGGCCCCAAGCACAGATACGCAGTATTTT
CASAVQATGAPSTDTQYF
>TRBD1|-|TRBV4-1|TRBJ1-2
TGCGCCAGCAGCCAAGAAGGGGCCGGGACAGGGGACTATGGCTACACCTTC
CASSQEGAGTGDYGYTF
>-|-|TRBV5-4|TRBJ1-1
TGTGCCAGCAGCTTGGGGGGCCGACAGACTATGAACACTGAAGCTTTCTTT
CASSLGGRQTMNTEAFF
>TRBD1|few|TRBV7-8|TRBJ1-1
TGTGCCAGCAGCTTTGACAGGGCTACGTGGACTGAAGCTTTCTTT
CASSFDRATWTEAFF
>TRBD1|-|TRBV7-2|TRBJ1-1
TGTGCCAGCCCCTCCCAGACAGGGAGATTTTTCTTT
CASPSQTGRFFF
>-|many|TRBV20-1|TRBJ2-1
TGCAGTGCTAGATTGACAGGGAGGTCCTACAATGAGCAGTTCTTC
CSARLTGRSYNEQFF
>-|many|TRBV12-3/TRBV12-4|TRBJ1-5
TGTGCCAGCAGTTTATTGAGCAATCAGCCCCAGCATTTT
CASSLLSNQPQHF
>-|many|TRBV6-6|TRBJ2-1
TGTGCCAGCAGTTACTCCGGCTCCGGGACTTTAGGTGAGCAGTTCTTC
CASSYSGSGTLGEQFF
>TRBD1|few|TRBV5-1|TRBJ1-1
TGCGCCAGCAGCAGCTCCGGGACAGGGATAGGCACTGAAGCTTTCTTT
CASSSSGTGIGTEAFF
>-|-|TRBV6-6|TRBJ1-1
TGTGCCAGCAGCCGGGGACCTTTAAGGGAAGCTTTCTTT
CASSRGPLREAFF
>TRBD2|many|TRBV7-9|TRBJ2-7
TGTGCCAGCAGCGAAGGGAGGGCAGGACCCTACGAGCAGTACTTC
CASSEGRAGPYEQYF
>TRBD2|-|TRBV7-9|TRBJ2-3
TGTACCTTTAGTAGCGCTAGCGGGGGGCTCTCCCGCACAGATACGCAGTATTTT
CTFSSASGGLSRTDTQYF
>-|many|TRBV18|TRBJ2-4
TGTGCCAGCTCACCTGGCGGAACAGGAGTAATAGCCAAAAACATTCAGTACTTC
CASSPGGTGVIAKNIQYF
>-|many|TRBV5-1|TRBJ2-3
TGCGCCAGCAGCTTAACGACTCGCACAGATACGCAGTATTTT
CASSLTTRTDTQYF
>-|many|TRBV12-3/TRBV12-4|TRBJ1-1
TGTGCCAGCAGTTTTTCAGACACCCACACTGAAGCTTTCTTT
CASSFSDTHTEAFF
>-|many|TRBV6-5|TRBJ2-3
TGTGCCAGCATTCCTTCCAGGGATACGCAGTATTTT
CASIPSRDTQYF
>TRBD2|-|TRBV12-3/TRBV12-4|TRBJ2-7
TGTGCCAGCAGTCCTAGCGGGGAACAACACAATGAGCAGTACTTC
CASSPSGEQHNEQYF
>-|-|TRBV7-8|TRBJ2-2
TGTGCCAGCAGCCCGAGCCGGGGGTACACCGGGGAGCTGTTTTTT
CASSPSRGYTGELFF
>TRBD1|many|TRBV12-3/TRBV12-4|TRBJ1-2
TGTGCCAGCAGTACAGACCGGGACAGAAATGGCTACACCTTC
CASSTDRDRNGYTF